Each of the 20 T cell receptor beta chains below was sequenced from the same sample in a study of CD8 T cells in ankylosing spondylitis (dated by TCRdb to between 2016 and 2019). Their recognized antigens are unknown. The library was generated by 5' RACE. The sequencer listed for this sample is Illumina HiSeq 2500. Starting from the raw public reads, TCRdb applied fastp trimming at Q25, assembled clones with MiXCR and retained in-frame beta chains. Under each unique CDR3 protein, matching rows form one entry showing the most common genes and DNA. The table for this sample lists 450,000 or so distinct CDR3 sequences; approximately 26% of them were counted only once. The top ten clonotypes cover roughly 0.8% of the sample. The full study reports these points: A TCR beta motif made up of several highly homologous amino acid variants appeared to be characteristic of blood from ankylosing spondylitis patients.

The material sequenced was blood, either unsorted or a sorted T cell fraction (not recorded which). The receptors shown here come from a male donor with ankylosing spondylitis.

This clonotype was detected a few times. The genes are TRBV20-1 and TRBJ2-7; D possibly uses TRBD1 or TRBD2 (5 bases each). The CDR3 has 13 amino acids. Per germline, CDR1 DFQATT and CDR2 SNEGSKA (reference sequence). V was pared by 3 bases and J by 3 bases, with 12 bases between. In DNA form, the CDR3 reads TGCAGTGCTAGCTCCCGGGACGGCTACGAGCAGTACGTC. It translates to CSASSRDGYEQYV.

This clonotype was counted a few times. The rearrangement links TRBV20-1 to TRBJ2-6, with 7 bases identical to TRBD1. The ends lost 2 bases at V and 1 base at J; junction bases unmatched: 8. Per the germline V gene, CDR1 is DFQATT and CDR2 is SNEGSKA (reference sequence). The CDR3 runs 17 residues. The CDR3 region is CSARRDRTRSGANVLTF. For the CDR3, the DNA is TGCAGTGCTAGAAGGGACAGAACCAGATCTGGGGCCAACGTCCTGACTTTC.

V gene TRBV3-1 combines with J gene TRBJ1-2, with 10 bases matching TRBD1. This CDR3 spans 15 amino acids. The V and J ends lost 2 bases and 10 bases, in that order; junction bases with no gene match: 10. Germline-derived CDR1 and CDR2 are LGHDT and YNNKEL (reference sequence). In DNA form, the CDR3 reads TGTGCCAGCAGCCAAACCCCGGACAGGGGGGCTTACTACACCTTC. It encodes CASSQTPDRGAYYTF.

The genes are TRBV30 and TRBJ1-5; D remains ambiguous. Deletions cut 4 bases from V and 0 bases from J, with 7 bases between. The length of the CDR3 is 13 residues. Germline V lookup: CDR1 GTSNPN, CDR2 SVGIG (reference sequence). As DNA, the CDR3 is TGTGCCTGGAACGGGGATAGCAATCAGCCCCAGCATTTT. It is translated as CAWNGDSNQPQHF.

This clonotype occurred a few times. The rearrangement uses TRBV7-6 and TRBJ2-1; TRBD1 matches 9 bases. Germline V CDR1 and CDR2: SGHVS, FNYEAQ. V trimming: 5 bases; J trimming: 6 bases; junction bases outside the gene matches: 8. This CDR3 is built from 15 residues. In DNA, the CDR3 is TGTGCCAGCAGCATGGGGACAGGGAACAGCAATGAGCAGTTCTTC. This translates into CASSMGTGNSNEQFF.

This clonotype was seen only a few times. The rearrangement links TRBV20-1 to TRBJ2-3; 7 nucleotides match TRBD1. The V gene's germline CDR1 is DFQATT and CDR2 SNEGSKA (reference sequence). CDR3 size: 14 residues. V was clipped by 0 bases and J by 4 bases; unmatched bases: 4. CDR3 sequence (DNA): TGCAGTGCTAGAGATTCCGGGACAGCAGATACGCAGTATTTT. Translating gives CSARDSGTADTQYF.

The J gene is TRBJ2-5, the V gene TRBV11-2; D uncertain. CDR3 length equals 15 residues. CDR1 is SGHAT and CDR2 is FQNNGV in the germline V gene. The V end was cut by 5 bases, the J end by 5 bases, with 18 bases between. CDR3 in DNA: TGTGCCAGCAGCCGCCTCGCGGCGGATGGGGAGACCCAGTACTTC. Translated, it gives CASSRLAADGETQYF.

This clonotype appeared a few times. The chain recombines TRBV15 with TRBJ1-2; D remains unclear. The CDR3 has 12 residues. Germline V gene lookup returns CDR1 LNHNV and CDR2 YYDKDF (reference sequence). With 5 bases removed from V and 4 bases from J, the gap between germline ends came to 8 bases. The CDR3 DNA sequence: TGTGCCACCAGCGGAACAGCCTATGGCTACACCTTC. It specifies CATSGTAYGYTF.

This clonotype was detected only a few times. The chain is built from TRBV12-3 or TRBV12-4 and TRBJ1-2, with 7 bases matching TRBD1. The ends lost 5 bases at V and 2 bases at J; junction bases unmatched: 11. There are 16 residues in the CDR3. The CDR3 region is CASSRIRDRRNYGYTF. CDR3 sequence (DNA): TGTGCCAGCAGTCGAATAAGGGACAGAAGAAACTATGGCTACACCTTC.

This clonotype showed up just a few times. The chain couples TRBV12-3 or TRBV12-4 to TRBJ2-1; D call uncertain. V shed 3 bases and J shed 2 bases, with 11 bases lying between them. The CDR3 is made up of 15 amino acids. CDR3 loop: CASSLNPSPYNEQFF. The DNA of the CDR3 is TGTGCCAGCAGTTTGAATCCGAGCCCCTACAATGAGCAGTTCTTC.

This clonotype was counted only a few times. This rearrangement joins TRBV7-8 to TRBJ2-3; no clear D. Trimming removed 1 base from V and 6 bases from J, with 11 bases in between. There are 14 residues in the CDR3. Per the germline V gene, CDR1 is SGHVS and CDR2 is FQNEAQ. CDR3 amino acids: CASSLGHSGDTQYF. In DNA form, the CDR3 reads TGTGCCAGCAGCTTAGGGCACTCAGGTGATACGCAGTATTTT.

This clonotype turned up a few times. The CDR3: CASRGSVDDTQYF. The CDR3 DNA reads as TGTGCCAGCAGGGGCTCGGTAGACGATACGCAGTATTTT. This chain connects TRBV28 to TRBJ2-3; D gene uncertain. Germline CDR1 reads MDHEN; CDR2 reads SYDVKM. The CDR3 has 13 amino acids. Trimming shortened V by 6 bases and J by 6 bases, and 13 bases separated the two germline ends.

The table lists this clonotype with a few counts. V and J are TRBV7-6 and TRBJ2-1, with D maybe TRBD1 (5 bases). V gave up 1 base and J gave up 8 bases, with 12 bases separating them. This CDR3 comprises 14 residues. Germline V gives CDR1 SGHVS, CDR2 FNYEAQ. The CDR3 bases are TGTGCCAGCAGCTTAGTACAGGCCACGGATGAGCAGTTCTTC. This codes for CASSLVQATDEQFF.

The chain uses TRBV5-1 and TRBJ2-2, with TRBD1 matching 7 bases. J lost 3 bases, V lost 3 bases, and 11 bases had no gene match. Germline V gene data show CDR1 as SGHRS and CDR2 as YFSETQ. This CDR3 is built from 17 residues. CDR3 region: CASSSGQSKSYTGELFF. CDR3 in DNA: TGCGCCAGCAGCTCGGGACAGAGCAAAAGCTACACCGGGGAGCTGTTTTTT.

The chain couples TRBV2 to TRBJ2-5; D gene uncertain. V was shortened by 9 bases and J by 8 bases, with 7 bases between the two germline ends. This CDR3 comprises 9 residues. From germline, CDR1 is SNHLY and CDR2 FYNNEI. CDR3 sequence: CARGGTQYF. CDR3 DNA sequence: TGTGCCAGGGGCGGAACCCAGTACTTC. The full variable domain, rest sourced from reference TRBV2 and TRBJ2-5, is EPEVTQTPSHQVTQMGQEVILRCVPISNHLYFYWYRQILGQKVEFLVSFYNNEISEKSEIFDDQFSVERPDGSNFTLKIRSTKLEDSAMYFCARGGTQYFGPGTRLLVL.

This chain uses TRBV20-1 with TRBJ2-2; D is perhaps TRBD2 (7 bases). The germline V gene encodes CDR1 DFQATT and CDR2 SNEGSKA (reference sequence). Deletions cut 6 bases from V and 4 bases from J, with 12 bases between. CDR3 size: 13 residues. The CDR3 DNA reads as TGCAGTGCCAGGGGACTAACCACCGGGGAGCTGTTTTTT. Translated: CSARGLTTGELFF.

This clonotype was recorded a few times. This chain joins TRBV7-2 and TRBJ1-2, with TRBD1 matching over 9 bases. The CDR3 has 15 amino acids. V lost 2 bases to trimming and J lost 5 bases; unmatched junction nucleotides: 6. The germline V gene has CDR1 SGHTA and CDR2 FQGNSA. In nucleotides, the CDR3 is TGTGCCAGCAGCTTACCGGGACAGGGTCGTTATGGCTACACCTTC. Translated, it gives CASSLPGQGRYGYTF.

This clonotype showed up just a few times. The V call is TRBV3-1, the J call TRBJ1-3, with 7 bases identical to TRBD1. CDR3 length equals 16 residues. V lost 1 base, J lost 2 bases, and 5 bases stayed unmatched. CDR1 is LGHDT and CDR2 is YNNKEL in the germline V gene (reference sequence). The DNA for the CDR3 is TGTGCCAGCAGCCAAGCAGCCGGGACAGCTGGAAACACCATATATTTT. Translating it yields CASSQAAGTAGNTIYF.

This chain links TRBV5-1 with TRBJ1-2; 8 bases align to TRBD1. After removal of 4 bases from V and 8 bases from J, the junction contained 10 bases not matched to a gene. Germline CDR1 and CDR2: SGHRS and YFSETQ. The CDR3 is made up of 14 amino acids. The CDR3 coding sequence is TGCGCCAGCAGCATGGACAGGGCTATAGACGGCTACACCTTC. This gives the protein CASSMDRAIDGYTF.

V and J are TRBV20-1 and TRBJ2-3; D is perhaps TRBD2 (6 bases). Germline CDR1 and CDR2: DFQATT and SNEGSKA (reference sequence). V lost 2 bases and J 4 bases, leaving 16 bases between the germline ends. This CDR3 comprises 15 residues. DNA for the CDR3: TGCAGTGCTAGATTAGGCGGGACTCGGGCAGATACGCAGTATTTT. Translation gives CSARLGGTRADTQYF.